What follows describes a single TCR beta chain. Combining a sample-barcoded 5' primer with a J-beta primer mix, a second PCR ran for about 7 to 12 cycles. TCRdb re-analysed the 5' RACE reads in MiXCR, keeping a single row per CDR3 protein. The sample holds 650,000 to 1,000,000 distinct CDR3 sequences, about half seen once. This sample was taken from a study of blood T cells in healthy people across ages. In germline, CDR1 is MNHNS, CDR2 SASEGT. The CDR3 sequence is 15 residues long. Trimming removed 3 bases from V and 2 bases from J, with 14 bases in between. This TCR was recovered from a man older than 75 in good health. The chain links TRBV6-1 to TRBJ2-7, with D perhaps TRBD1 (5 bases). The sequenced sample consisted of blood. The CDR3 DNA follows: TGTGCCAGCAGTGATTCGACAGCGCGACCCTACGAGCAGTACTTC. This encodes CASSDSTARPYEQYF.